The source of this T cell receptor beta chain is a study of beta chain features in type 1 diabetes. Overall study context: All of the samples together had 85 million to 140 million sorted cells examined. Study conclusions and caveats: In all four CD4+ subsets, TCRB CDR3 length was significantly, moderately reduced in type 1 diabetes.

Germline CDR1 MNHNS, CDR2 SASEGT. CDR3 length: 13 amino acids. Trimming cost V 5 bases and J 2 bases, with 9 bases left between them. Of the isolated RNA, all was reverse transcribed, and so the sequenced material was expressed TCRB transcripts. The table came from immunoSEQ multiplex PCR; TCRdb's copy has only in-frame clones and leaves some out. This sample has fewer than 300,000 clones, with 9.5% to 13% found just once. With respect to this clone: What it binds is not known.

Sample: naive CD4+ T cells from blood. The receptor was isolated from a man under 40 with type 1 diabetes. The chain has TRBV6-1 and TRBJ1-2, with D maybe TRBD1 (6 bases). CDR3 bases: TGTGCCAGCAGTAGGGACAAGAACTATGGCTACACCTTC. Protein product: CASSRDKNYGYTF.